Below are 8 T cell receptor beta chains sequenced from a single sample in a study of blood T cells in healthy people across ages. Alongside a J-beta primer mix, a sample-barcoded 5' primer served in a second PCR lasting about 6 to 11 cycles. TCRdb re-called the 5' RACE reads through MiXCR, storing one row per CDR3 protein. This sample carries around 800,000 distinct CDR3 sequences, around 45% of them seen once, and the ten largest clones take roughly 18%. Sequencing used blood. These receptors originate from a man aged 55 to 69 in good health.

V gene TRBV12-3 or TRBV12-4 combines with J gene TRBJ2-6; 9 nucleotides agree with TRBD1. Unmatched junction bases numbered 6, after V lost 7 bases and J lost 2 bases. The CDR3 runs to 16 residues. This CDR3 is CASTKTGGAGANVLTF. The CDR3 nucleotides read TGTGCCAGCACCAAGACAGGGGGGGCTGGGGCCAACGTCCTGACTTTC.

As concerns this clonotype: A read error may produce the germline difference seen at one junction end. This chain connects TRBV27 to TRBJ2-1; D is possibly TRBD1 (5 bases). The CDR3 sequence is 16 residues long. CDR1 is MNHEY, CDR2 SMNVEV, per germline (reference sequence). The CDR3 is CASSPLSRGRYNEQFF. The DNA of the CDR3 is TGTGCCAGCAGTCCCCTTAGTAGGGGTAGGTACAATGAACAGTTCTTC.

The V and J genes are TRBV30 and TRBJ2-5; 7 nucleotides line up with TRBD2. V shed 0 bases and J 11 bases; nucleotides not matched to a gene: 6. Germline V lookup: CDR1 GTSNPN, CDR2 SVGIG (reference sequence). The CDR3 extends over 12 amino acids. The CDR3 nucleotides are TGTGCCTGGAGTGTAACCGGGCGGGAGCAGTACTTC. Translating it yields CAWSVTGREQYF.

The chain recombines TRBV10-3 with TRBJ2-7, with unresolved D. CDR1 ENHRY and CDR2 SYGVKD come from the germline V gene. Deletions cut 8 bases from V and 0 bases from J, with 11 bases between. The CDR3 is made up of 13 amino acids. Here the CDR3 DNA reads TGTGCCATCGATAAAGACGGCTCCTACGAGCAGTACTTC. This encodes CAIDKDGSYEQYF.

The table lists this clonotype with a few counts. This may arise from a read error, as a much more abundant clone is one base away. In DNA, the CDR3 is TGTGCCTCCTCGTTAGCGGGGAGGGTCGAGACCCAGTTCTTC. It encodes CASSLAGRVETQFF. The chain uses TRBV7-9 and TRBJ2-1; 8 nucleotides agree with TRBD2. This CDR3 region has 14 residues. V trimming: 11 bases; J trimming: 13 bases; junction bases outside the gene matches: 19. The germline V gene encodes CDR1 SEHNR and CDR2 FQNEAQ (reference sequence).

V gene TRBV7-9 combines with J gene TRBJ2-5, with 8 positions matching TRBD1. After removal of 4 bases from V and 4 bases from J, the junction contained 8 bases not matched to a gene. This CDR3 region has 15 residues. The germline gives CDR1 SEHNR, CDR2 FQNEAQ (reference sequence). CDR3 DNA: TGTGCCAGCAGCTCCAGCGATACAGGGGGAGAGACCCAGTACTTC. This encodes CASSSSDTGGETQYF.

V usage is TRBV6-2 or TRBV6-3 and J usage is TRBJ2-1; D might be TRBD2 (6 bases). Germline-derived CDR1 and CDR2 are MNHEY and SVGEGT. The CDR3 is 14 residues long. V was pared by 7 bases and J by 3 bases, with 13 bases between. CDR3 bases: TGTGCCAGCACCGGGATAGCGGACTACAATGAGCAGTTCTTC. It specifies CASTGIADYNEQFF.

The rearrangement uses TRBV20-1 and TRBJ2-4; D gene uncertain. The end of the DNA aligns better with TRBJ2-7, so the J call may be wrong. This CDR3 comprises 12 residues. Germline loops: CDR1 DFQATT, CDR2 SNEGSKA (reference sequence). CDR3: CSANPSAGEQYF. The CDR3 nucleotides read TGCAGTGCTAATCCCTCCGCAGGCGAGCAGTACTTC.